This T cell receptor beta chain was sequenced during a study of T-cell reconstitution after alpha-beta-depleted transplantation in children. Preparation of the TCRbeta library was carried out with unique molecular identifiers. TCRdb itself ran the PCR reads through MiXCR, one entry per CDR3 protein. The sample lists over 550,000 distinct CDR3 sequences, 10% occurring once. The CDR3 has 15 residues. Germline V gene lookup returns CDR1 SGHRS and CDR2 YFSETQ. V lost 0 bases, J lost 4 bases, and 12 bases lay in between. This clonotype was picked up a small number of times. The input for sequencing was PBMCs from the stem cell graft donor, taken from the stem cell graft. The sequence was obtained from a human donor who donated a stem cell graft to a child with acute myeloid leukemia. The rearrangement joins TRBV5-1 to TRBJ2-3; D uncertain. CDR3 coding DNA: TGCGCCAGCAGCTTGGGAGCTCCCGGCGCAGATACGCAGTATTTT. Translated: CASSLGAPGADTQYF.